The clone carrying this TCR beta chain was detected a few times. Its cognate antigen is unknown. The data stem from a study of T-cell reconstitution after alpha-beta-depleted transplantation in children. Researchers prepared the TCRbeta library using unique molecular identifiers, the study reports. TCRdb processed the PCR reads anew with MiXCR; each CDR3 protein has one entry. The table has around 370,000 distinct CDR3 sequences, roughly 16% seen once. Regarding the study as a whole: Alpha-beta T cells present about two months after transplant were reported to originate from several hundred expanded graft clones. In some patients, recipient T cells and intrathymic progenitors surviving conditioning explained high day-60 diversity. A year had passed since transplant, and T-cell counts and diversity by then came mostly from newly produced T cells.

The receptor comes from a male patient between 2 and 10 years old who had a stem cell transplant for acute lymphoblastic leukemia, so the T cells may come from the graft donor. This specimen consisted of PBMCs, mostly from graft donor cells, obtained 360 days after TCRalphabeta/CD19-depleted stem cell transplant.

The CDR3 bases are TGTGCCAGCAGCTTAGACGGGAGGGAGCCAGATACGCAGTATTTT. This gives the protein CASSLDGREPDTQYF. The chain employs TRBV7-3 and TRBJ2-3, with TRBD2 matching over 8 bases. Losses at the gene ends were 2 bases for V and 4 bases for J; bases not matched to a gene: 5. The germline V gene encodes CDR1 SGHTA and CDR2 FQGTGA. The CDR3 contains 15 residues.